The 22 T cell receptor beta chains in this list originate from one sample, sequenced in a study of T cell responses to AZD1222 COVID-19 vaccine (dated by TCRdb to the early 2020s). The sample's time point label, in plain terms: baseline before first vaccination. The library relied on the immunoSEQ multiplex PCR assay. TCRdb carries this immuneACCESS record with in-frame sequences only. Its versions omit some clonotypes, under half of them owing to an unresolved V gene in the studies checked, with the rest unexplained. In this sample the table shows 180,000 or so clones, around nine tenths of which occur a single time. Approximately 8% of the sample rests with the top ten. Sequences were derived from peripheral blood, sampled on day 0 of AZD1222 vaccination. The receptors shown here come from an adult in good health.

V gene TRBV5-5 combines with J gene TRBJ1-6; no clear D. Trimming shortened V by 4 bases and J by 11 bases, and 13 bases separated the two germline ends. The CDR3 consists of 13 residues. CDR1 and CDR2 (germline): SGHKS, YYEKEE (reference sequence). The CDR3 DNA follows: TGTGCCAGCAGCGGATCAGGCTCCGCACCCCTCCACTTT. Translation: CASSGSGSAPLHF.

This rearrangement joins TRBV5-6 to TRBJ1-1; D call uncertain. The CDR3 consists of 15 residues. The germline V gene has CDR1 SGHDT and CDR2 YYEEEE. V was cut by 0 bases and J by 4 bases, with 13 bases left in between. For the CDR3, the DNA is TGTGCCAGCAGCTTGGGGTGGGGTGAACGCACTGAAGCTTTCTTT. This encodes CASSLGWGERTEAFF.

V is TRBV29-1 and J is TRBJ2-3; D gene ambiguous. CDR1 SQVTM and CDR2 ANQGSEA come from the germline V gene. The V end lost 6 bases, the J end lost 1 base, and 11 bases lay between the germline ends. The CDR3 is made up of 13 amino acids. CDR3: CSVPPKGTDTQYF. The CDR3 nucleotides read TGCAGCGTCCCCCCTAAGGGCACAGATACGCAGTATTTT.

The chain links TRBV19 to TRBJ1-2; 8 bases map to TRBD1. The germline V gene encodes CDR1 LNHDA and CDR2 SQIVND (reference sequence). The CDR3 spans 16 residues. The trim removed 5 bases at V and 4 bases at J, leaving 12 bases unmatched. This chain's CDR3 is CASSAAASTGVYGYTF. CDR3 nucleotide sequence: TGTGCCAGTAGTGCAGCCGCCTCGACAGGGGTCTATGGCTACACCTTC. The complete variable domain, with remaining parts taken from reference TRBV19 and TRBJ1-2, reads DGGITQSPKYLFRKEGQNVTLSCEQNLNHDAMYWYRQDPGQGLRLIYYSQIVNDFQKGDIAEGYSVSREKKESFPLTVTSAQKNPTAFYLCASSAAASTGVYGYTFGSGTRLTVV.

The chain links TRBV7-9 to TRBJ2-1; 10 bases fit TRBD2. The J segment lost 4 bases and the V segment lost 5 bases, leaving 8 bases of the junction unmatched. The CDR3 totals 16 residues. Looked up from germline, CDR1 is SEHNR and CDR2 is FQNEAQ (reference sequence). The CDR3 sequence: CASSARTSGVYNEQFF. The CDR3 region has the DNA TGTGCCAGCAGCGCCCGGACTAGCGGTGTATACAATGAGCAGTTCTTC.

The chain recombines TRBV12-3 or TRBV12-4 with TRBJ2-7, with 7 bases lining up with TRBD1. V was clipped by 6 bases and J by 3 bases; unmatched bases: 2. The CDR3 spans 12 residues. CDR3 DNA sequence: TGTGCCAGCAGGACAGGGATCTACGAGCAGTACTTC. It specifies CASRTGIYEQYF.

The chain is built from TRBV6-4 and TRBJ1-5; TRBD1 aligns across 7 bases. The CDR3 is 15 residues long. Germline trimming cut 2 bases from V and 9 bases from J; bases unmatched to any gene: 10. Germline V lookup: CDR1 MRHNA, CDR2 SNTAGT. CDR3 loop: CASSDPLDRVGPQHF. CDR3 DNA: TGTGCCAGCAGTGACCCTCTCGACAGGGTAGGGCCCCAGCATTTT.

The count of this clone is one. The chain links TRBV28 to TRBJ1-4, with D possibly being TRBD1 (6 bases). Germline CDR1 is MDHEN and CDR2 is SYDVKM. V lost 7 bases and J 0 bases, leaving 12 bases between the germline ends. This CDR3 is 15 amino acids long. The CDR3 spells CASTKGGATNEKLFF. The CDR3 nucleotides read TGTGCCAGCACCAAAGGGGGTGCAACTAATGAAAAACTGTTTTTT.

V usage is TRBV5-1 and J usage is TRBJ1-6; D perhaps matches TRBD1 (5 bases). V lost 2 bases to trimming and J lost 7 bases, with 16 bases between them. The germline V gene encodes CDR1 SGHRS and CDR2 YFSETQ. The CDR3 runs 16 residues. CDR3 in amino acids: CASSLRMGEGNSPLHF. CDR3 DNA sequence: TGCGCCAGCAGCTTAAGAATGGGGGAGGGCAATTCACCCCTCCACTTT.

This clone came up once. The rearrangement links TRBV2 to TRBJ2-7; possible D gene TRBD1, 6 bases. The V gene's germline CDR1 is SNHLY and CDR2 FYNNEI. The CDR3 runs 17 residues. V lost 6 bases to trimming and J lost 0 bases, with 21 bases between them. Here the CDR3 reads CASSPSRQATSSYEQYF. The CDR3 nucleotides are TGTGCCAGCAGCCCCAGCCGACAGGCGACCAGCTCCTACGAGCAGTACTTC.

V usage is TRBV21-1 and J usage is TRBJ1-2; the DNA was not compared with TRBD1, the D call given in the table. TRBV21-1 has pseudogene status. The CDR3 consists of 14 residues. The CDR3 loop reads CASSTQGASMEGTF. In nucleotides, the CDR3 is TGTGCCAGCAGCACACAGGGGGCGTCTATGGAGGGAACCTTC.

The chain uses TRBV24-1 and TRBJ2-7, with a tentative D call TRBD2 (5 bases). Trimming shortened V by 3 bases and J by 4 bases, and 24 bases separated the two germline ends. The CDR3 is 18 residues long. Germline CDR1 reads KGHDR; CDR2 reads SFDVKD. DNA of the CDR3: TGTGCCACCAGTGATCTCTGTCTGGGGTCCGGACTCGCTTACGAGCAGTACTTC. This gives the protein CATSDLCLGSGLAYEQYF.

This rearrangement joins TRBV18 to TRBJ1-3, with 9 bases aligning to TRBD1. This CDR3 spans 15 amino acids. CDR1 KGHSH and CDR2 LQKENI come from the germline V gene. Germline trimming cut 2 bases from V and 4 bases from J; bases unmatched to any gene: 3. This CDR3 is CASSPGTGLGNTIYF. CDR3 nucleotides: TGTGCCAGCTCACCAGGGACAGGGCTCGGAAACACCATATATTTT.

This chain connects TRBV4-1 to TRBJ2-4; 7 bases map to TRBD1. J lost 0 bases, V lost 1 base, and 6 bases had no gene match. The CDR3 totals 17 residues. From germline, CDR1 is MGHRA and CDR2 YSYEKL. The CDR3 loop is CASSQAPGGVAKNIQYF. DNA for the CDR3: TGCGCCAGCAGCCAAGCTCCAGGGGGTGTAGCCAAAAACATTCAGTACTTC.

There are a few counts of this clone. The gene calls are TRBV30 and TRBJ1-2; D uncertain. CDR1 is GTSNPN and CDR2 is SVGIG in the germline V gene (reference sequence). The CDR3 runs to 13 residues. The V and J ends lost 0 bases and 8 bases respectively, with 13 bases between them. CDR3 sequence (DNA): TGTGCCTGGAGTGTACGGGGTCTAGGGGGCTACACCTTC. This encodes CAWSVRGLGGYTF.

This chain joins TRBV5-1 and TRBJ2-7; D unclear. There are 14 residues in the CDR3. Germline V gene sequence: CDR1 SGHRS, CDR2 YFSETQ. V lost 0 bases and J lost 5, with 12 bases in between. The chain's CDR3 is CASSLGPPGNEQYF. For the CDR3, the DNA is TGCGCCAGCAGCTTGGGCCCGCCTGGAAACGAGCAGTACTTC.

The chain has TRBV18 and TRBJ2-5, with unresolved D. The germline CDR1 and CDR2 sequences are KGHSH and LQKENI. V lost 3 bases, J lost 5 bases, and 13 bases lay in between. The CDR3 is made up of 14 amino acids. This CDR3 is CASSPGKGSETQYF. The CDR3 coding sequence is TGTGCCAGCTCACCGGGAAAGGGTTCGGAGACCCAGTACTTC.

The gene calls are TRBV6-6 and TRBJ2-2; 8 nucleotides match TRBD1. Germline V gene lookup returns CDR1 MNHNY and CDR2 SVGAGI (reference sequence). V was pared by 5 bases and J by 2 bases, with 7 bases of the junction left unmatched. The CDR3 length is 16 residues. The CDR3 loop is CASSRWTGKNTGELFF. The CDR3 nucleotides are TGTGCCAGCAGTCGATGGACAGGGAAAAACACCGGGGAGCTGTTTTTT.

V and J are TRBV13 and TRBJ1-2; TRBD1 aligns across 10 bases. CDR1 PRHDT and CDR2 FYEKMQ come from the germline V gene (reference sequence). V lost 4 bases and J lost 1; bases outside the gene matches: 3. There are 15 residues in the CDR3. The CDR3 protein is CASSYRDRGNYGYTF. The CDR3 bases are TGTGCCAGCAGCTACCGGGACAGGGGTAACTATGGCTACACCTTC.

The chain has TRBV12-3 or TRBV12-4 and TRBJ2-5; D is ambiguous. The V end lost 5 bases, the J end lost 5 bases, and 3 bases lay between the germline ends. The CDR3 runs 10 residues. As DNA, the CDR3 is TGTGCCAGCAGTGGTGAGACCCAGTACTTC. Its protein product is CASSGETQYF.

The genes are TRBV27 and TRBJ1-1; D not resolved. V was trimmed by 5 bases and J by 5 bases, leaving 12 bases between them. The CDR3 extends over 13 amino acids. Per the germline V gene, CDR1 is MNHEY and CDR2 is SMNVEV (reference sequence). The CDR3 DNA sequence: TGTGCCAGCAGTCCCCAGACAAGGACTGAAGCTTTCTTT. Its protein is CASSPQTRTEAFF.

This chain joins TRBV9 and TRBJ2-5; 8 positions match TRBD1. This CDR3 region has 13 residues. Losses at the gene ends were 0 bases for V and 8 bases for J; bases not matched to a gene: 3. Germline CDR1 reads SGDLS; CDR2 reads YYNGEE. CDR3 protein: CASSVETGATQYF. Here the CDR3 DNA reads TGTGCCAGCAGCGTAGAGACAGGGGCAACCCAGTACTTC. Drawing the rest from reference TRBV9 and TRBJ2-5, the complete variable domain is DSGVTQTPKHLITATGQRVTLRCSPRSGDLSVYWYQQSLDQGLQFLIQYYNGEERAKGNILERFSAQQFPDLHSELNLSSLELGDSALYFCASSVETGATQYFGPGTRLLVL.